This T cell receptor (beta chain) was retrieved from a study of cytotoxic CD8 clonotypes in ibrutinib-treated CLL. On the study more broadly: Once treatment had gone on for a median of around eleven months, range 6 to 36, response samples were drawn.

CDR3 length: 20 residues. Trimming at V came to 0 bases and at J to 0 bases, leaving 10 bases not matched to a gene. Germline V gene sequence: CDR1 MGHRA, CDR2 YSYEKL. Cryopreserved PBMCs yielded around 2.1 micrograms of genomic DNA for TCR beta libraries. This table comes from immunoSEQ multiplex PCR, and its TCRdb copy is limited to in-frame clones, with some not included. This sample has 150,000 to 200,000 clones, with approximately 90% found just once. General study points: Public clonotypes, rarely seen, contracted or held steady on treatment.

A note on this clone: Its antigen is not identified.

The rearrangement joins TRBV4-1 to TRBJ2-6; 8 nucleotides line up with TRBD1. This clonotype was obtained from a human donor with chronic lymphocytic leukemia. Source: PBMCs, taken at disease progression, from a patient treated with ibrutinib. The CDR3 here is CASSQDLDRVDLSGANVLTF. The CDR3 DNA reads as TGCGCCAGCAGCCAAGATTTGGACAGGGTTGACCTCTCTGGGGCCAACGTCCTGACTTTC.